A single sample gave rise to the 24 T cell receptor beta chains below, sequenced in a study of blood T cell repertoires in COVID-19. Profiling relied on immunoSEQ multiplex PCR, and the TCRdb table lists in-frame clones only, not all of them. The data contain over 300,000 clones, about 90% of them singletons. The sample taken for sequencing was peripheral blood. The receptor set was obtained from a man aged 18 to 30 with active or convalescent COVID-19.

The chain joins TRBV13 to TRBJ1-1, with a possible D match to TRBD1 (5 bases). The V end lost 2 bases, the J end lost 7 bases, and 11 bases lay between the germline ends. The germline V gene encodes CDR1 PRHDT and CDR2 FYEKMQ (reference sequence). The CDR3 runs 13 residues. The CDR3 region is CASSLTPGREAFF. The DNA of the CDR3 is TGTGCCAGCAGCTTAACCCCAGGGCGTGAAGCTTTCTTT. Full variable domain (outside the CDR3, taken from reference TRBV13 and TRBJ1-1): AAGVIQSPRHLIKEKRETATLKCYPIPRHDTVYWYQQGPGQDPQFLISFYEKMQSDKGSIPDRFSAQQFSDYHSELNMSSLELGDSALYFCASSLTPGREAFFGQGTRLTVV.

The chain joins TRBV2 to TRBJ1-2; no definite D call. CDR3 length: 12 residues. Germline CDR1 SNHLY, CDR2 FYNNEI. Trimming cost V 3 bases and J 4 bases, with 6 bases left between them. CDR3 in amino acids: CASSESGYGYTF. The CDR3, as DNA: TGTGCCAGCAGTGAGTCAGGCTATGGCTACACCTTC.

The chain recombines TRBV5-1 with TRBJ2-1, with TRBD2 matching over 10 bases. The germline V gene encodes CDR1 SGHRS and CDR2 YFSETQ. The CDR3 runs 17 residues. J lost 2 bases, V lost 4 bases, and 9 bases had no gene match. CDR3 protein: CASSPRPSGGPYNEQFF. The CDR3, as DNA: TGCGCCAGCAGCCCTCGGCCTAGCGGGGGCCCCTACAATGAGCAGTTCTTC.

The CDR3 sequence is CASSTYTGTGKDTIYF. The CDR3 nucleotides read TGTGCCAGCAGCACGTATACCGGGACAGGGAAAGACACCATATATTTT. V and J are TRBV7-6 and TRBJ1-3; 9 positions match TRBD1. The germline gives CDR1 SGHVS, CDR2 FNYEAQ. The CDR3 runs 16 residues. V shed 5 bases, J shed 8 bases, and the junction held 13 bases outside the gene matches. The whole variable domain, filled in from reference TRBV7-6 and TRBJ1-3, reads GAGVSQSPRYKVTKRGQDVALRCDPISGHVSLYWYRQALGQGPEFLTYFNYEAQQDKSGLPNDRFSAERPEGSISTLTIQRTEQRDSAMYRCASSTYTGTGKDTIYFGEGSWLTVV.

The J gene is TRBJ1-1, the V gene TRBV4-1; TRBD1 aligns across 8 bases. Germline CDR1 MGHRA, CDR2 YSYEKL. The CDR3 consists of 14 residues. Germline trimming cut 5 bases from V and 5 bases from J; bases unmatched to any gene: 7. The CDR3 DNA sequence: TGCGCCAGCAGCGAAGGACAGGGTTGGACTGAAGCTTTCTTT. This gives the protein CASSEGQGWTEAFF.

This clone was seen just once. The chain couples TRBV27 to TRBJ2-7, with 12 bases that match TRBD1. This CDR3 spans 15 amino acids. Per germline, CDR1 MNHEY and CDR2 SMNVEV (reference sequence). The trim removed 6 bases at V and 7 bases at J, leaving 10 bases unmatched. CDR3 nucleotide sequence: TGTGCCAGCAGGAGAGGTCGGGACAGGGGGCAAGAGCAGTACTTC. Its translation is CASRRGRDRGQEQYF.

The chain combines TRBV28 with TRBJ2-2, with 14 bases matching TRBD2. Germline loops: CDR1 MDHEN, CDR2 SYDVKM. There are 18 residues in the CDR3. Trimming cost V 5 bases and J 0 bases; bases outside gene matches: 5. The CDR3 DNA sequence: TGTGCCAGCAGTAGGACTAGCGGGGGGAGCGCGAACACCGGGGAGCTGTTTTTT. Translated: CASSRTSGGSANTGELFF. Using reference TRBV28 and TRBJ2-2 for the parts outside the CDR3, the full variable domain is DVKVTQSSRYLVKRTGEKVFLECVQDMDHENMFWYRQDPGLGLRLIYFSYDVKMKEKGDIPEGYSVSREKKERFSLILESASTNQTSMYLCASSRTSGGSANTGELFFGEGSRLTVL.

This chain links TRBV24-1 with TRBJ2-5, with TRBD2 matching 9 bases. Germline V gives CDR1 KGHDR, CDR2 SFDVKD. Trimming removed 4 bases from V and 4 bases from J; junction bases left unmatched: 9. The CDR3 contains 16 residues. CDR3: CATSEWNSAGGETQYF. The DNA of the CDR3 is TGTGCCACCAGTGAATGGAACTCAGCGGGGGGAGAGACCCAGTACTTC.

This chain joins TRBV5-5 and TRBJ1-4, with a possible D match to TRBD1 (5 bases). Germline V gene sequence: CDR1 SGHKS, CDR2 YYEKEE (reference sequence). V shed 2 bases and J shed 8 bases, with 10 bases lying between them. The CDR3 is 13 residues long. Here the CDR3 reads CASSFGGKEKLFF. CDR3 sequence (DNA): TGTGCCAGCAGCTTTGGGGGGAAAGAAAAACTGTTTTTT.

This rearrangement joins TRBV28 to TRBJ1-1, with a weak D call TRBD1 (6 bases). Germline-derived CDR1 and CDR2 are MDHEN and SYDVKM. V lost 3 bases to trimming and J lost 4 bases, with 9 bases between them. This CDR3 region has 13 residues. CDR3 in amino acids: CASSLAGVTEAFF. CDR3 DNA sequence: TGTGCCAGCAGTTTGGCAGGGGTCACTGAAGCTTTCTTT.

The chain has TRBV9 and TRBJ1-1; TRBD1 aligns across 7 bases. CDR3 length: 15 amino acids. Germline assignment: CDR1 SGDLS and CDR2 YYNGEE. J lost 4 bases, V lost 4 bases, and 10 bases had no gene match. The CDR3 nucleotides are TGTGCCAGCAGCCCTAAGACAGGGTCGGTCACTGAAGCTTTCTTT. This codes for CASSPKTGSVTEAFF.

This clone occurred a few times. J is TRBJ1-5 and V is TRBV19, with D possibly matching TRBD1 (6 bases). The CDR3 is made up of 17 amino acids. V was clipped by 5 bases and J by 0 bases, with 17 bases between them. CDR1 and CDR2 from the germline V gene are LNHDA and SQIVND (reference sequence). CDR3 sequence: CASSSGQKPYSNQPQHF. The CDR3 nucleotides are TGTGCCAGTAGTTCTGGACAGAAACCTTATAGCAATCAGCCCCAGCATTTT.

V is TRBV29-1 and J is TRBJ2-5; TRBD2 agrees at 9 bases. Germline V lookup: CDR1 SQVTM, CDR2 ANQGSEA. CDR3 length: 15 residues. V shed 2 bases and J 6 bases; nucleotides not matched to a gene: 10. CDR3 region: CSVELRGREGKTQYF. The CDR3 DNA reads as TGCAGCGTTGAATTGAGGGGGCGGGAGGGAAAGACCCAGTACTTC. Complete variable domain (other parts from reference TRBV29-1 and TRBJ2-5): SAVISQKPSRDICQRGTSLTIQCQVDSQVTMMFWYRQQPGQSLTLIATANQGSEATYESGFVIDKFPISRPNLTFSTLTVSNMSPEDSSIYLCSVELRGREGKTQYFGPGTRLLVL.

The CDR3 DNA reads as TGCGCCAGCAGCTTAGACGGGGGTAGGAACACCGGGGAGCTGTTTTTT. It codes for CASSLDGGRNTGELFF. The rearrangement uses TRBV5-1 and TRBJ2-2; D is perhaps TRBD2 (6 bases). The V and J ends lost 2 bases and 1 base respectively, with 12 bases between them. The CDR3 consists of 16 residues. Germline V gene sequence: CDR1 SGHRS, CDR2 YFSETQ.

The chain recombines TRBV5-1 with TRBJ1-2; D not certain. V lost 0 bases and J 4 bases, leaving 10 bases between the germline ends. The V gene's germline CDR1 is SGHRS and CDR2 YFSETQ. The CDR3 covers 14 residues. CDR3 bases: TGCGCCAGCAGCTTGGCTCCGGTTAGCTATGGCTACACCTTC. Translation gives CASSLAPVSYGYTF. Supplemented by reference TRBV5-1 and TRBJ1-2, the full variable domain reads KAGVTQTPRYLIKTRGQQVTLSCSPISGHRSVSWYQQTPGQGLQFLFEYFSETQRNKGNFPGRFSGRQFSNSRSEMNVSTLELGDSALYLCASSLAPVSYGYTFGSGTRLTVV.

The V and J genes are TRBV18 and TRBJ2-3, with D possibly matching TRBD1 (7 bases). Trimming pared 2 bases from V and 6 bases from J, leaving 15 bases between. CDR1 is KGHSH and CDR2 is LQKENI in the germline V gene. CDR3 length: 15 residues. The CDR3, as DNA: TGTGCCAGCTCACCATTTTCAGGGGGGATGGATACGCAGTATTTT. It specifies CASSPFSGGMDTQYF.

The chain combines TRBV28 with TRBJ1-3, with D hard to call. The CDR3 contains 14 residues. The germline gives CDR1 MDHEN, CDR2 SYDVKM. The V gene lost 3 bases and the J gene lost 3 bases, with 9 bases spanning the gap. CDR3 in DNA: TGTGCCAGCAGTTTGAGAGCTGGTGGAAACACCATATATTTT. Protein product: CASSLRAGGNTIYF.

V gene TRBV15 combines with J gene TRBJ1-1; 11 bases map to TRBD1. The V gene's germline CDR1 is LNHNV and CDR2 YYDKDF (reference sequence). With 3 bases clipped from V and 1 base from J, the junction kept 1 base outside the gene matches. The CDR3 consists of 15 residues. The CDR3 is CATSRDRGRNTEAFF. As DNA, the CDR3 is TGTGCCACCAGCAGGGACAGGGGGCGGAACACTGAAGCTTTCTTT. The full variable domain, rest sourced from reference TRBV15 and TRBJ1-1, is DAMVIQNPRYQVTQFGKPVTLSCSQTLNHNVMYWYQQKSSQAPKLLFHYYDKDFNNEADTPDNFQSRRPNTSFCFLDIRSPGLGDTAMYLCATSRDRGRNTEAFFGQGTRLTVV.

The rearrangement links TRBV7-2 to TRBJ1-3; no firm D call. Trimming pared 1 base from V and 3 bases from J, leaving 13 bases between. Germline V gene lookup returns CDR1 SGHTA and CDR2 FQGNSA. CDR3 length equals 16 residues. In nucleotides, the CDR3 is TGTGCCAGCAGCTTAGGGTCCGGCCCTAGTGGAAACACCATATATTTT. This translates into CASSLGSGPSGNTIYF.

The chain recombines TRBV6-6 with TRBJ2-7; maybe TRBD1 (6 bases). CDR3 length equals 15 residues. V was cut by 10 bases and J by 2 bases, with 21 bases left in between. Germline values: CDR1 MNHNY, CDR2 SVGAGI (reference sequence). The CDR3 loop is CAIKLGTQNPYEQYF. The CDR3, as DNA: TGTGCCATCAAATTGGGGACACAAAATCCCTACGAGCAGTACTTC.

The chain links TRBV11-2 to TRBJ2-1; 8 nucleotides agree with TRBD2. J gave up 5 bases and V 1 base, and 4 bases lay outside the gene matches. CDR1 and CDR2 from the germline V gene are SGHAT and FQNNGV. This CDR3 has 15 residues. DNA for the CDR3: TGTGCCAGCAGCTTAGGTAGCGGGACAAACAATGAGCAGTTCTTC. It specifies CASSLGSGTNNEQFF.

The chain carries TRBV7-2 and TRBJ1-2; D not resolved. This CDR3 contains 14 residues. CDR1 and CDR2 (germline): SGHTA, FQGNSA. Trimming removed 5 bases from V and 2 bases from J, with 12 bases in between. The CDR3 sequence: CASSRRGGNYGYTF. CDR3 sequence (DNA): TGTGCCAGCAGCCGCCGCGGAGGGAACTATGGCTACACCTTC.

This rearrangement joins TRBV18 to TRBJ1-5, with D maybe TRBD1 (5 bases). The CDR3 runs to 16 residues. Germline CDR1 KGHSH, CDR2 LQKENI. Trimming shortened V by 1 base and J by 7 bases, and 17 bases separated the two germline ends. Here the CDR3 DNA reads TGTGCCAGCTCACCACTCAATAACAGGAACGGCCAGCCCCAGCATTTT. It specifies CASSPLNNRNGQPQHF. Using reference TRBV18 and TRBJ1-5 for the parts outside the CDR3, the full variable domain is NAGVMQNPRHLVRRRGQEARLRCSPMKGHSHVYWYRQLPEEGLKFMVYLQKENIIDESGMPKERFSAEFPKEGPSILRIQQVVRGDSAAYFCASSPLNNRNGQPQHFGDGTRLSIL.

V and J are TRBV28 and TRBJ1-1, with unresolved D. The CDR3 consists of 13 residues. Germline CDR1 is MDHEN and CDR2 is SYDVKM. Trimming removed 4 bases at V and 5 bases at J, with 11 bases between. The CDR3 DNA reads TGTGCCAGCAGTTCTGAGGGTTGGACTGAAGCTTTCTTT. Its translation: CASSSEGWTEAFF.